The present entry profiles one TCR beta chain with its context. This clone was detected once. The antigen it recognizes is unknown. No base qualities exist here, and no much larger clone lies one base off it. In the prospective study, participants were roughly 18 to 100 years old, resided in around 25 geographic areas of the United States, and were enrolled through a virtual design. In the prospective study, participants were assigned to cohorts based on the clinical history participants reported in a screening survey and a study questionnaire. Each participant in the prospective study had whole blood, serum and a nasopharyngeal or oropharyngeal swab collected by mobile phlebotomists. Additional blood draws and questionnaires over an approximately 2-month period could optionally be provided by prospective study participants. Prospective study blood samples were shipped either frozen or at room temperature before DNA extraction.

The data originate from a study of blood T cell repertoires in COVID-19 (TCRdb year 2020). In terms of the full investigation: Samples from collaborators originated in the United States, Italy and Spain and spanned both the acute and convalescent phases of COVID-19. The prospective study material was composed of cDNA or gDNA derived from T cells, B-cell-depleted T cells, or PBMCs. Deeply sampled blood TCRbeta repertoires from subjects exposed to, actively infected with, or recovered from COVID-19 were included in the dataset. The repertoires were released in a freely available public database intended as a resource for research on the immune response to SARS-CoV-2. Samples came from the ongoing ImmuneRACE study (first 160 participants) plus 1,254 subjects from 6 global collaborators. The sample metadata nearly always contained a de-identified subject ID, COVID-19 status, age in years and sex. Where available, HLA class I and class II types were taken from metadata supplied by the sample provider and were not determined by assay-based typing. Summary of the overall study and its limitations: The amount of clinical and demographic metadata varied by source and participant and was provided uncurated.

TCRbeta CDR3 regions were amplified from genomic DNA by means of the immunoSEQ Assay, a bias-controlled multiplex PCR. The paper's data handling went like this. The number of nucleated cells in each sample was estimated from the amplification of reference gene primers within the assay. To quantify the absolute abundance of each unique TCRbeta CDR3 rearrangement, sequence reads were collapsed and filtered. For each sample, productive Simpson clonality was calculated by taking the square root of Simpson's diversity index across productive rearrangements. Sourced from immuneACCESS, this table was stored by TCRdb with only in-frame sequences that have V and J called. A share of the clones is absent; for the studies checked, an unresolved V gene accounts for under half, and the remainder has no known explanation. The D gene and trimming were derived from the DNA, and the V and J assignments and clone size from that table. Counted in this sample were around 150,000 clones; approximately 84% of them appeared once. The ten biggest clones cover roughly 3.4% of the sample.

V is pared back by 7 bases and J by 2 bases, with 16 bases lying between the germline termini. CDR1 and CDR2 are read off the germline V gene (reference sequence) as SEHNR and FQNEAQ. The CDR3, from cysteine to phenylalanine, totals 15 residues. CDR3 DNA is the only sequence kept; it has 45 bases, read in frame from the first base. The clonotype originates from a woman aged 50 to 60 with acute COVID-19. Here the chain combines TRBV7-9 and TRBJ2-3; possibly the D gene is TRBD1, per 5 matching bases. Sequencing was done on a sample of PBMCs or T cells enriched from blood (not recorded which). The DNA is as follows: TGTGCCAGCACGATGGGGCAGGGCGACACAGATACGCAGTATTTT. It is translated as CASTMGQGDTDTQYF. When the CDR3 is completed using the reference TRBV7-9 and TRBJ2-3 genes on either side, the full variable domain is DTGVSQNPRHKITKRGQNVTFRCDPISEHNRLYWYRQTLGQGPEFLTYFQNEAQLEKSRLLSDRFSAERPKGSFSTLEIQRTEQGDSAMYLCASTMGQGDTDTQYFGPGTRLTVL.